This paragraph covers one TCR beta chain sequence. Its specificity is not known. These data belong to a study of vaccination and CD4 T cells after COVID-19. Across the whole study: The study enrolled six male and four female convalescents, two of whom were Hispanic. Across the group, participants received two doses of either BNT162b2 or mRNA-1273 vaccine. At a median around 65 days (range 14 to 241) after dose two, post-vaccine samples were obtained.

An Oncomine TCR Beta short-read assay was used to sequence the DNA from cultured CD4+ T cells. TCRdb reprocessed the PCR reads with MiXCR, giving one entry per CDR3 protein. The sample has 15,000 to 19,000 distinct CDR3 sequences; about 43% are singletons. Treatment reported: roughly 10-day PBMC culture with coronavirus spike peptide pools or control peptides (ViraFEST assay). PCR positivity was dated March to December 2020, before US Alpha, Beta and Delta variants. J gave up 7 bases and V 3 bases, and 8 bases lay outside the gene matches. The CDR3 contains 15 residues. Per germline, CDR1 MNHNS and CDR2 SASEGT.

The TCR was taken from a human donor who had recovered from COVID-19. The sample in question was CD4+ T cells from blood, cultured in vitro, obtained before SARS-CoV-2 vaccination. The V and J genes are TRBV6-1 and TRBJ2-1; 8 bases map to TRBD2. CDR3 sequence (DNA): TGTGCCAGCAGTGATGGAGTAGCGGGATTAAATGAGCAGTTCTTC. Its translation is CASSDGVAGLNEQFF.